The 32 T cell receptor beta chains presented below share a single source sample, sequenced in a study of shared T cell receptors in the human thymus. The method was immunoSEQ multiplex PCR; TCRdb's version includes in-frame clones alone and lacks a portion of them. The repertoire has 640,000 or so clones, around 87% of them found once; the top ten carry about 0.0094%. The sample also formed part of further work on human thymus T cells.

Sequenced sample: thymocytes. All receptors come from a boy under three years old with a congenital heart defect.

CDR3 protein: CASSLEPSGNPFF. In DNA, the CDR3 is TGCGCCAGCAGCTTGGAGCCTAGCGGGAACCCGTTCTTC. The rearrangement links TRBV5-1 to TRBJ2-1; TRBD2 aligns across 9 bases. Germline CDR1 is SGHRS and CDR2 is YFSETQ. This CDR3 spans 13 amino acids. Trimming removed 0 bases from V and 15 bases from J; junction bases left unmatched: 7.

The V gene is TRBV6-1, the J gene TRBJ2-7, with 8 nucleotides matching TRBD1. From germline, CDR1 is MNHNS and CDR2 SASEGT. CDR3 length: 16 amino acids. J lost 4 bases, V lost 3 bases, and 11 bases had no gene match. CDR3: CASSEGQEGPSYEQYF. In DNA, the CDR3 is TGTGCCAGCAGTGAGGGACAGGAGGGTCCCTCTTACGAGCAGTACTTC.

This chain connects TRBV7-8 to TRBJ1-4; no reliable D call. Germline V gene lookup returns CDR1 SGHVS and CDR2 FQNEAQ. This CDR3 is built from 14 residues. Trimming took 2 bases from V and 3 from J, leaving 7 bases between them. CDR3 amino acids: CASSLSRSNEKLFF. The CDR3 nucleotides are TGTGCCAGCAGCTTAAGCAGGTCTAATGAAAAACTGTTTTTT.

The chain employs TRBV10-3 and TRBJ2-5; 11 bases agree with TRBD2. The DNA end favors TRBJ2-7, so the J call may be wrong. The CDR3 has 15 residues. The germline gives CDR1 ENHRY, CDR2 SYGVKD. DNA for the CDR3: TGTGCCATCAGGAGCGTAGCGGGAGGGGCTATCGAGCAGTACTTC. Translating it yields CAIRSVAGGAIEQYF.

The genes are TRBV19 and TRBJ2-4, with D perhaps matching TRBD1 (5 bases). Germline CDR1 reads LNHDA; CDR2 reads SQIVND (reference sequence). The germline V and J ends were trimmed by 1 base and 0 bases, with 13 bases remaining between them. The CDR3 length is 17 residues. The CDR3 loop reads CASSIATQGEAKNIQYF. CDR3 DNA: TGTGCCAGTAGTATAGCGACTCAAGGGGAAGCCAAAAACATTCAGTACTTC.

The chain joins TRBV20-1 to TRBJ2-5; unclear D gene. CDR1 is DFQATT, CDR2 SNEGSKA, per germline (reference sequence). The CDR3 has 11 amino acids. The ends were cut back, 7 bases at V and 4 bases at J, with 10 bases in the middle. The CDR3 nucleotides read TGCAGTGTTTTTTTCGGAGAGACCCAGTACTTC. Protein: CSVFFGETQYF.

V gene TRBV4-3 combines with J gene TRBJ1-1, with 8 bases aligning to TRBD1. The V gene's germline CDR1 is LGHNA and CDR2 YSLEER. This CDR3 contains 19 residues. With V trimmed by 0 bases and J by 0 bases, 12 bases remained unmatched. The CDR3: CASSQEGSRGLILNTEAFF. Here the CDR3 DNA reads TGCGCCAGCAGCCAAGAAGGTAGCAGGGGGCTCATCCTGAACACTGAAGCTTTCTTT.

This chain joins TRBV7-9 and TRBJ2-5, with TRBD1 matching over 7 bases. From germline, CDR1 is SEHNR and CDR2 FQNEAQ (reference sequence). Trimming took 5 bases from V and 5 from J; bases not matched to a gene: 8. This CDR3 has 14 residues. This chain's CDR3 is CASSRQGSRETQYF. As DNA, the CDR3 is TGTGCCAGCAGCAGACAGGGTTCGAGGGAGACCCAGTACTTC.

The chain is built from TRBV7-4 and TRBJ2-5, with 7 positions matching TRBD2. Per germline, CDR1 SGHVT and CDR2 SQSDAQ. The CDR3 contains 14 residues. The J segment lost 4 bases and the V segment lost 5 bases, leaving 7 bases of the junction unmatched. DNA of the CDR3: TGTGCCAGCAGCAATGGGGCTAGCGGAGAGACCCAGTACTTC. Its protein product is CASSNGASGETQYF.

The rearrangement uses TRBV30 and TRBJ1-1; 10 nucleotides line up with TRBD1. J was trimmed by 0 bases and V by 0 bases; bases with no gene match: 10. CDR1 GTSNPN and CDR2 SVGIG come from the germline V gene (reference sequence). The CDR3 runs to 18 residues. The CDR3: CAWSVIVRDRGMNTEAFF. CDR3 in DNA: TGTGCCTGGAGTGTAATCGTTAGGGACAGGGGCATGAACACTGAAGCTTTCTTT.

The chain carries TRBV7-2 and TRBJ2-7, with a tentative D call TRBD2 (6 bases). Germline CDR1 reads SGHTA; CDR2 reads FQGNSA. Between the trimmed V and J ends, which lost 1 base and 0 bases, there was a span of 13 bases. The CDR3 covers 16 residues. The CDR3 nucleotides are TGTGCCAGCAGCTTAGGGCGGGACTCCTGCTCCTACGAGCAGTACTTC. Encoded protein: CASSLGRDSCSYEQYF. The full variable domain, with the rest looked up from reference TRBV7-2 and TRBJ2-7, is GAGVSQSPSNKVTEKGKDVELRCDPISGHTALYWYRQSLGQGLEFLIYFQGNSAPDKSGLPSDRFSAERTGGSVSTLTIQRTQQEDSAVYLCASSLGRDSCSYEQYFGPGTRLTVT.

V and J are TRBV30 and TRBJ1-6; 8 nucleotides match TRBD1. The CDR3 contains 15 residues. Germline V lookup: CDR1 GTSNPN, CDR2 SVGIG (reference sequence). V trimming: 2 bases; J trimming: 9 bases; junction bases outside the gene matches: 9. The CDR3: CAWSHTTGATSPLHF. As DNA, the CDR3 is TGTGCCTGGAGTCATACGACAGGGGCGACTTCACCCCTCCACTTT.

CDR3 region: CPGSALGQTRAGANVLTF. CDR3 DNA: TGTCCTGGGAGCGCCCTCGGACAGACTCGGGCTGGGGCCAACGTCCTGACTTTC. The rearrangement joins TRBV22-1 to TRBJ2-6; the table's D call TRBD1 went unverified against the DNA. TRBV22-1 is a pseudogene. The length of the CDR3 is 18 residues.

This clone was counted a single time. This sequence joins TRBV7-2 and TRBJ1-6; D not certain. The V end lost 1 base, the J end lost 10 bases, and 5 bases lay between the germline ends. Per the germline V gene, CDR1 is SGHTA and CDR2 is FQGNSA. The CDR3 is made up of 12 amino acids. This chain's CDR3 is CASSLVGSPLHF. The CDR3 DNA reads as TGTGCCAGCAGCTTAGTGGGCTCACCCCTCCACTTT.

V and J are TRBV14 and TRBJ2-3; the match to TRBD2 covers 9 bases. J was trimmed by 1 base and V by 0 bases; bases with no gene match: 8. This CDR3 region has 18 residues. From germline, CDR1 is SGHDN and CDR2 FVKESK. Written as DNA, the CDR3 is TGTGCCAGCAGCCAAGATAAGAGCGGGGGGCCTCGCACAGATACGCAGTATTTT. Amino acids: CASSQDKSGGPRTDTQYF.

Written as DNA, the CDR3 is TGTGCCAGCAGCCCTAAGGACAGGTCCACAGATACGCAGTATTTT. It encodes CASSPKDRSTDTQYF. This sequence joins TRBV28 and TRBJ2-3, with 7 bases fitting TRBD1. V shed 6 bases, J shed 2 bases, and the junction held 8 bases outside the gene matches. The CDR3 runs 15 residues. In germline, CDR1 is MDHEN, CDR2 SYDVKM.

CDR3 in amino acids: CASRETESNQPQHF. The CDR3 DNA follows: TGTGCCAGCAGGGAGACAGAAAGCAATCAGCCCCAGCATTTT. This sequence joins TRBV2 and TRBJ1-5, with D tentatively TRBD1 (5 bases). V lost 6 bases and J 1 base, leaving 10 bases between the germline ends. The CDR3 has 14 residues. The germline CDR1 and CDR2 sequences are SNHLY and FYNNEI.

V gene TRBV5-4 combines with J gene TRBJ1-2; D is perhaps TRBD1 (5 bases). V was trimmed by 5 bases and J by 0 bases, leaving 17 bases between them. This CDR3 comprises 16 residues. Germline V CDR1 and CDR2: SGHNT, YYREEE (reference sequence). DNA of the CDR3: TGTGCCAGCAGGGTGGGGGGGGGTGAAGCTAACTATGGCTACACCTTC. This codes for CASRVGGGEANYGYTF.

The chain links TRBV7-2 to TRBJ2-3, with D possibly being TRBD1 (5 bases). This CDR3 is 14 amino acids long. Trimming pared 3 bases from V and 5 bases from J, leaving 12 bases between. CDR1 and CDR2 from the germline V gene are SGHTA and FQGNSA. This CDR3 reads CASSFEQVGDTQYF. The CDR3 coding sequence is TGTGCCAGCAGCTTCGAACAGGTGGGAGATACGCAGTATTTT.

V gene TRBV12-5 combines with J gene TRBJ2-7, with 7 bases that match TRBD1. CDR3 size: 18 residues. Trimming took 1 base from V and 4 from J; bases not matched to a gene: 16. CDR1 and CDR2 from the germline V gene are LGHNT and FRNRAP. DNA of the CDR3: TGTGCTAGTGGTTTGGACCAAATGAGGAGACAGGGTCCTTACGAGCAGTACTTC. This sequence encodes CASGLDQMRRQGPYEQYF.

The V call is TRBV9, the J call TRBJ2-3, with D possibly matching TRBD1 (6 bases). The V gene's germline CDR1 is SGDLS and CDR2 YYNGEE. There are 15 residues in the CDR3. V was trimmed by 4 bases and J by 1 base, leaving 13 bases between them. CDR3 loop: CASSHRAGGTDTQYF. CDR3 bases: TGTGCCAGCAGCCACCGCGCAGGGGGCACAGATACGCAGTATTTT.

This chain uses TRBV20-1 with TRBJ2-1; no firm D call. The CDR3 consists of 11 residues. V shed 5 bases and J shed 9 bases, with 11 bases lying between them. CDR1 is DFQATT, CDR2 SNEGSKA, per germline (reference sequence). The CDR3 loop reads CSASESGEQFF. As DNA, the CDR3 is TGCAGTGCTTCCGAATCGGGTGAGCAGTTCTTC.

The V and J genes are TRBV2 and TRBJ1-2; 7 bases fit TRBD1. The germline V gene encodes CDR1 SNHLY and CDR2 FYNNEI. This CDR3 contains 14 residues. Losses at the gene ends were 7 bases for V and 8 bases for J; bases not matched to a gene: 13. The CDR3 protein is CASNLDRDFQGYTF. The CDR3 DNA follows: TGTGCCAGCAACCTAGACAGGGATTTTCAAGGCTACACCTTC.

The count of this clone is one. The sample contains more than one DNA sequence encoding this CDR3. The chain links TRBV15 to TRBJ1-5, with D possibly being TRBD1 (5 bases). The CDR3 is made up of 18 amino acids. CDR1 LNHNV and CDR2 YYDKDF come from the germline V gene (reference sequence). The ends were cut back, 1 base at V and 0 bases at J, with 16 bases in the middle. The CDR3 coding sequence is TGTGCCACCAGCAGAGTTCGTCAGGGTAACTGTAGCAATCAGCCCCAGCATTTT. This gives the protein CATSRVRQGNCSNQPQHF.

This clone has just one count. This chain connects TRBV6-1 to TRBJ2-7; 11 bases map to TRBD2. Losses at the gene ends were 0 bases for V and 1 base for J; bases not matched to a gene: 2. This CDR3 spans 16 amino acids. Looked up from germline, CDR1 is MNHNS and CDR2 is SASEGT. The CDR3 DNA is TGTGCCAGCAGTGAAGCCAGACTAGCGGGGTCCTACGAGCAGTACTTC. Translated, it gives CASSEARLAGSYEQYF.

The gene calls are TRBV5-1 and TRBJ1-1; 7 nucleotides align to TRBD1. V shed 0 bases and J 1 base; nucleotides not matched to a gene: 3. This CDR3 has 15 residues. The germline CDR1 and CDR2 sequences are SGHRS and YFSETQ. Here the CDR3 DNA reads TGCGCCAGCAGCTTGGCGGGACAGCCGAACACTGAAGCTTTCTTT. This codes for CASSLAGQPNTEAFF.

This chain joins TRBV19 and TRBJ1-6, with 10 bases identical to TRBD1. The germline V gene has CDR1 LNHDA and CDR2 SQIVND (reference sequence). CDR3 size: 21 residues. J was trimmed by 2 bases and V by 1 base; bases with no gene match: 14. The CDR3 here is CASSIVFDRGLRGAYNSPLHF. DNA of the CDR3: TGTGCCAGTAGTATAGTTTTCGACAGGGGGCTTCGTGGAGCCTATAATTCACCCCTCCACTTT.

This chain's CDR3 is CASSTGQGTNEQFF. The DNA of the CDR3 is TGTGCCAGCAGTACGGGACAGGGGACGAATGAGCAGTTCTTC. The J gene is TRBJ2-1, the V gene TRBV6-4; 10 bases are a match to TRBD1. This CDR3 spans 14 amino acids. The V gene's germline CDR1 is MRHNA and CDR2 SNTAGT. V lost 5 bases and J lost 7; bases outside the gene matches: 5.

V and J are TRBV4-2 and TRBJ1-4; possible D gene TRBD1, 5 bases. Germline V lookup: CDR1 LGHNA, CDR2 YNFKEQ. The CDR3 loop spans 14 amino acids. V gave up 4 bases and J gave up 14 bases, with 20 bases separating them. CDR3 bases: TGTGCCAGCAGCCCTCCATTGGAGGGGACCGGGCTGTTTTTT. This encodes CASSPPLEGTGLFF.

This chain joins TRBV10-2 and TRBJ2-3; maybe TRBD1 (6 bases). Germline assignment: CDR1 WSHSY and CDR2 SAAADI. This CDR3 is 14 amino acids long. V lost 5 bases to trimming and J lost 4 bases, with 13 bases between them. CDR3 region: CASSTGWGADTQYF. The CDR3 DNA is TGCGCCAGCAGTACAGGGTGGGGCGCAGATACGCAGTATTTT.

The V gene is TRBV5-1, the J gene TRBJ2-1, with TRBD1 as a possible D gene (6 bases). From germline, CDR1 is SGHRS and CDR2 YFSETQ. There are 18 residues in the CDR3. V lost 0 bases to trimming and J lost 5 bases, with 21 bases between them. This CDR3 reads CASSLDLAIQTGNNEQFF. In DNA form, the CDR3 reads TGCGCCAGCAGCTTGGACCTCGCGATACAGACAGGAAACAATGAGCAGTTCTTC.

V usage is TRBV28 and J usage is TRBJ2-1, with 11 nucleotides matching TRBD2. Trimming took 3 bases from V and 6 from J; bases not matched to a gene: 16. The CDR3 sequence is 19 residues long. Germline CDR1 and CDR2: MDHEN and SYDVKM. CDR3 loop: CASSFWELAGAYGCNEQFF. The CDR3 DNA reads TGTGCCAGCAGTTTTTGGGAACTAGCGGGAGCGTACGGTTGCAATGAGCAGTTCTTC.